The T cell receptor (beta chain) described here comes from a study of blood T cell repertoires in COVID-19 (TCRdb year 2020). About the study as a whole: Collaborator samples came from the United States, Italy and Spain and covered acute and convalescent phases of COVID-19. Samples came from the ongoing ImmuneRACE study (first 160 participants) plus 1,254 subjects from 6 global collaborators. Where HLA class I and class II types were available, the types were taken from metadata supplied by the sample provider, not from assay-based typing. Subjects who had been exposed to COVID-19, were actively infected with it, or had recovered from it provided the deeply sampled blood TCRbeta repertoires that made up the dataset. The repertoires were released in a freely available public database intended as a resource for research on the immune response to SARS-CoV-2. The material from the prospective study consisted of cDNA or gDNA derived from T cells, B-cell-depleted T cells, or PBMCs. The sample metadata nearly always contained a de-identified subject ID, COVID-19 status, age in years and sex. Findings and caveats that apply to the study as a whole: Clinical and demographic metadata were provided uncurated, with the amount varying by source and participant.

The germline V gene provides CDR1 KGHDR and CDR2 SFDVKD. The CDR3 spans 14 residues, from the cysteine through the phenylalanine. Left in the record is the CDR3 DNA by itself, 42 bases read in frame from the first base. For this chain, trimming is 9 bases at the V end and 5 bases at the J end, and the number of junction bases without a gene match is 11. Whole blood was collected in K2EDTA tubes by collaborating institutions according to the institutions' own protocols. For TCRbeta analysis, collaborator samples were shipped as frozen whole blood, as isolated PBMCs, or as DNA extracted from either sample type. With regard to this clone: The antigen this receptor binds is unknown. No base quality information exists; no much larger clone differs at one position.

The immunoSEQ Assay, a bias-controlled multiplex PCR, was used to amplify TCRbeta CDR3 regions from genomic DNA. The authors' analysis ran thus. The number of nucleated cells in each sample was estimated from the amplification of reference gene primers within the assay. To quantify the absolute abundance of each unique TCRbeta CDR3 rearrangement, sequence reads were collapsed and filtered. For each sample, productive Simpson clonality was calculated as the square root of Simpson's diversity index over productive rearrangements. In its TCRdb copy, this immuneACCESS table keeps in-frame sequences only and misses some clones. Where compared with another copy, unresolved V genes explain less than half of these, and the others have no known cause. The D gene and trimming were derived from the DNA, and the V and J assignments and clone size from that table. The sample data list under 350,000 clones, and around 85% of these were observed just once. 9.5% to 11% of the sample lies in the top ten.

Here the chain combines TRBV24-1 and TRBJ1-1, with 7 bases in between that match TRBD1. The sequencing sample was made of peripheral blood. This sequence was found in a woman in her 70s with acute or convalescent COVID-19. In nucleotides, the sequence is TGTGCCACCGCTTCCGGACAGGTTCGTACTGAAGCTTTCTTT. Its protein reads: CATASGQVRTEAFF.